The T cell receptor beta chain under discussion was sequenced for a study of human T cells and chemical hapten exposure. On the study more broadly: Patches with 0.01% DPC went on the upper back, and the tests were read at 6 days. Per-sample TCR yield variation was attributed mainly to small pooled library volume differences. Broader study findings: DPC sensitization left the count of TCRs above 1 in 1000 unchanged.

Germline V gives CDR1 MNHEY, CDR2 SMNVEV (reference sequence). CDR3 length equals 15 residues. V was clipped by 5 bases and J by 3 bases, with 17 bases between them. The time point here: pre-sensitization, week 0. As for treatment: therapeutic diphenylcyclopropenone sensitization with weekly scalp DPC. The template was total RNA from unfractionated whole blood. TCRdb fed the RACE reads into MiXCR, producing one record per CDR3 protein. The sample lists 35,000 to 40,000 distinct CDR3 sequences; around 12% were seen once. In its sample, this clonotype was seen a few times. The antigen is undetermined. The sequenced sample was whole blood, obtained in connection with sensitization to the hapten diphenylcyclopropenone (DPC). The chain combines TRBV27 with TRBJ2-7; a possible D gene is TRBD1 (7 bases). The source of this sequence is a woman aged 40 to 50 with alopecia areata. Some clones in this sample may be carry-over from other donors' samples. This chain's CDR3 is CASSTGEVIGYEQYF. CDR3 coding DNA: TGTGCCAGCAGTACAGGGGAGGTCATAGGCTACGAGCAGTACTTC.